The sample holds many counts of the clone carrying this T cell receptor (beta chain). What it recognizes is unknown. This entry is derived from a study of neurological immune-mediated disorders. The cDNA was synthesized by means of template-switch 5'RACE, which was carried out with 10-nucleotide random UMIs. Each CDR3 protein is one row after TCRdb ran MiXCR on the 5' RACE reads. The sample contains tens of thousands of distinct CDR3 sequences, approximately 3.9% of which appear only once. There are 18 residues in the CDR3. The germline V gene has CDR1 SGHVS and CDR2 FQNEAQ. The V gene end was trimmed by 3 bases and the J gene end by 7 bases; junction bases not matched to a gene: 15. Findings of the study overall: Phylogenetic grouping assigned the repertoires of 18 of 34 multiple sclerosis patients to a single cluster of related CDR3 sequences. This cluster may be a repertoire-level signature.

The sample consisted of PBMCs. The chain has TRBV7-8 and TRBJ2-3, with 11 nucleotides matching TRBD2. This receptor was obtained from a man aged 30 to 39 with multiple sclerosis. CDR3 region: CASSFRTPTSGGRNTQYF. In DNA form, the CDR3 reads TGTGCCAGCAGCTTCCGTACACCTACTAGCGGGGGACGGAATACGCAGTATTTT.